This TCR beta chain was observed in a study of OX40 agonist ivuxolimab in advanced cancers. Generated by immunoSEQ multiplex PCR, the TCRdb table keeps only in-frame clones and is missing some. The sample lists around 83,000 clones; roughly nine tenths were seen once. CDR1 and CDR2 from the germline V gene are SGHRS and YFSETQ. The CDR3 is 15 residues long. Deletions cut 0 bases from V and 5 bases from J, with 15 bases between. A history of autoimmune disease or systemic immunosuppression excluded patients. The J gene is TRBJ2-7, the V gene TRBV5-1, with D perhaps TRBD1 or TRBD2 (7 bases each). The sample here was CD4+ or CD8+ T cells sorted from blood, taken in a trial of the OX40 agonist ivuxolimab. The origin of this receptor is an adult with an advanced solid tumor such as melanoma, head and neck, liver or kidney cancer. CDR3 coding DNA: TGCGCCAGCAGCTTGGCTCAGGGGGGAGGGAACGAGCAGTACTTC. It encodes CASSLAQGGGNEQYF. Variable domain in full (rest from reference TRBV5-1 and TRBJ2-7): KAGVTQTPRYLIKTRGQQVTLSCSPISGHRSVSWYQQTPGQGLQFLFEYFSETQRNKGNFPGRFSGRQFSNSRSEMNVSTLELGDSALYLCASSLAQGGGNEQYFGPGTRLTVT.